The rows below give T cell receptor beta chains drawn from one sample of a study of T cell repertoires in cytomegalovirus infection. Their specific antigens are unknown. From the reads, TCRdb called clonotypes with MiXCR, one entry per CDR3 protein. The table includes about 570,000 distinct CDR3 sequences, 40% detected once. Sequences were derived from cultured PBMCs, sampled from culture after CMV antigen stimulation. The receptors originated from a human donor in good health (CMV status not recorded). Some clones in this sample may be carry-over from other donors' samples. The CDR3 runs from the conserved cysteine through the conserved F or W. The D gene is left open where the match is weak. Clone sizes are given selectively: once, few, many, or a class where the clone is expanded.

cdr3_nt | cdr3_aa | v_call | d_call | clone_size | j_call
TGTGCCAGCACCCCTAATCGGGCCGCGGGGACTGAAGCTTTCTTT | CASTPNRAAGTEAFF | TRBV6-5 | NA | NA | TRBJ1-1
TGTGCCAGCAGCCAGTCTGGGGGCACCGGGGAGCTGTTTTTT | CASSQSGGTGELFF | TRBV3-1 | NA | many | TRBJ2-2
TGTGCCAGCAGTTTAGTGGGTGGACAGGGGGCTGCCAAAAACATTCAGTACTTC | CASSLVGGQGAAKNIQYF | TRBV12-3/TRBV12-4 | TRBD1 | once | TRBJ2-4
TGTGCCATCAGCGAACCGTCTAGCACAGATACGCAGTATTTT | CAISEPSSTDTQYF | TRBV10-3 | NA | few | TRBJ2-3
TGTGCCAGCAGCCCAGGACAGGGGCGCCCATACACCTTC | CASSPGQGRPYTF | TRBV7-6 | TRBD1 | few | TRBJ1-2
TGTGCCAGCACCCGGCAGGGGAGAGAGACCCAGTACTTC | CASTRQGRETQYF | TRBV7-2 | NA | many | TRBJ2-5
TGTGCCAGCAGCCGGGACCTCTCTGGAAACACCATATATTTT | CASSRDLSGNTIYF | TRBV7-9 | NA | few | TRBJ1-3
TGTGCCAGCAGCCAAGATCCACGGACAAGGGTTTGGGACGAGCAGTACTTC | CASSQDPRTRVWDEQYF | TRBV3-1 | NA | NA | TRBJ2-7
TGTGCCAGCAGCTCACAGCCCTCCTACGAGCAGTACTTC | CASSSQPSYEQYF | TRBV7-2 | NA | NA | TRBJ2-7
TGTGCCAGCACCCTGGGGGAAACCAGCGGGGCCTACGAGCAGTACTTC | CASTLGETSGAYEQYF | TRBV7-2 | TRBD2 | NA | TRBJ2-7
TGTGCCAGCACCCGGACGGGGGGCTCCTACAATGAGCAGTTCTTC | CASTRTGGSYNEQFF | TRBV7-8 | TRBD2 | NA | TRBJ2-1
TGCGCCAGCAGCCAGGACGGACAGGGCCTTTATGCTGGGGCCAACGTCCTGACTTTC | CASSQDGQGLYAGANVLTF | TRBV4-3 | TRBD1 | NA | TRBJ2-6
TGTGCCAGCAGCTCCACGAGGCTAATCCGGGACAGGGGGCGAGGGAGCACAGATACGCAGTATTTT | CASSSTRLIRDRGRGSTDTQYF | TRBV7-2 | TRBD1 | many | TRBJ2-3
TGTGCCAGCAGCTTGGGGTATAGGAACACTGAAGCTTTCTTT | CASSLGYRNTEAFF | TRBV11-2 | NA | NA | TRBJ1-1
TGTGCCAGCAGCCCCCCAAAGCGGGGGCTAAGCACCGGGGAGCTGTTTTTT | CASSPPKRGLSTGELFF | TRBV7-9 | TRBD2 | few | TRBJ2-2
TGCGCCAGCAGCCAGACTGGGACAGGGGGCCGGGATGAGCAGTTCTTC | CASSQTGTGGRDEQFF | TRBV4-1 | TRBD1 | NA | TRBJ2-1
TGCAGTGCGGGATCGGACAGCCTCTACGAGCAGTACTTC | CSAGSDSLYEQYF | TRBV20-1 | NA | NA | TRBJ2-7
TGTGCCAGCAGCTTAATCGACGGGCAGGGGGACGAAAAACTGTTTTTT | CASSLIDGQGDEKLFF | TRBV7-6 | TRBD1 | NA | TRBJ1-4
TGTGCCAGCAGCAAGTCGCCAACTAATGAAAAACTGTTTTTT | CASSKSPTNEKLFF | TRBV11-2 | NA | NA | TRBJ1-4
TGTGCCAGCAGGCGGGAACGGAGCTCTGGGGCCAACGTCCTGACTTTC | CASRRERSSGANVLTF | TRBV6-2/TRBV6-3 | NA | NA | TRBJ2-6
TGTGCCAGCAGCTTAAAGTTGACAGGGGGTGGAGATACGCAGTATTTT | CASSLKLTGGGDTQYF | TRBV7-8 | TRBD1 | few | TRBJ2-3
TGTGCCAGCAGCGACGTGGGGGCCTTGGATACGCAGTATTTT | CASSDVGALDTQYF | TRBV7-6 | NA | NA | TRBJ2-3
TGCAGTGCTAGAGATACGGGGTCGGTTGGGGCCCTGAACACTGAAGCTTTCTTT | CSARDTGSVGALNTEAFF | TRBV20-1 | NA | NA | TRBJ1-1
TGCGCCAGCAGCTTGGTAGGACAGCACACCGGGGAGCTGTTTTTT | CASSLVGQHTGELFF | TRBV5-1 | NA | NA | TRBJ2-2
TGTGCCAGTAGCACAGGGGATTTCGCCGGGGAGCTGTTTTTT | CASSTGDFAGELFF | TRBV19 | TRBD1 | NA | TRBJ2-2
TGTGCCAGTAGTATAGATCTAGGACAGCCTTACAATGAGCAGTTCTTC | CASSIDLGQPYNEQFF | TRBV19 | NA | few | TRBJ2-1
TGTGCCAGCTCAGCAGACAGGGCAGGTCAGCCCCAGCATTTT | CASSADRAGQPQHF | TRBV18 | TRBD1 | NA | TRBJ1-5
TGTGCCAGCAGTCCAGTCGAGACTAGCGATTACCAAGAGACCCAGTACTTC | CASSPVETSDYQETQYF | TRBV6-2/TRBV6-3 | TRBD2 | NA | TRBJ2-5
TGTGCCAGCAGCTTCCCCCCAGCGCCAAGGGAGACCCAGTACTTC | CASSFPPAPRETQYF | TRBV7-8 | NA | few | TRBJ2-5
TGTGCCAGCAGCTCGATGGCTGGGGCCAACGTCCTGACTTTC | CASSSMAGANVLTF | TRBV7-9 | NA | NA | TRBJ2-6
TGCGCCAGCAGCCGGGGACAGCGAACTAGCACAGATACGCAGTATTTT | CASSRGQRTSTDTQYF | TRBV4-1 | TRBD1 | NA | TRBJ2-3
TGCGCCAGCAGCCAAGACTTAGCGGGAGGTTCGGTCTTC | CASSQDLAGGSVF | TRBV4-3 | TRBD2 | NA | TRBJ2-1
TGTGCCAGCAGCTTAAAAGGGGCGCGAGGCTACACCTTC | CASSLKGARGYTF | TRBV7-2 | NA | few | TRBJ1-2
TGTGCCAGTAGTATGATTCCTACAGGCCACAATGAGCAGTTCTTC | CASSMIPTGHNEQFF | TRBV19 | NA | NA | TRBJ2-1
TGTGCCAGCCGCCGGCTTAGGGCCGGGGAGCTGTTTTTT | CASRRLRAGELFF | TRBV2 | NA | few | TRBJ2-2
TGTGCCAGCAGCCCGACTTTACAAGAGACCCAGTACTTC | CASSPTLQETQYF | TRBV5-4 | NA | NA | TRBJ2-5
TGTGCCAGCAGGTTGAACAGGGGAGGTCAAGAGACCCAGTACTTC | CASRLNRGGQETQYF | TRBV28 | NA | few | TRBJ2-5
TGTGCCAGCAGTTTGGCACTCAAGAATCAGCCCCAGCATTTT | CASSLALKNQPQHF | TRBV12-3/TRBV12-4 | NA | NA | TRBJ1-5
TGTGCCAGCAGCAGCTTGTACGCCCTGGGGTATGGCTACACCTTC | CASSSLYALGYGYTF | TRBV7-8 | NA | few | TRBJ1-2
TGTGCCAGCAGCTTAGTAAAGGGGTGGACTGAAGCTTTCTTT | CASSLVKGWTEAFF | TRBV7-2 | NA | NA | TRBJ1-1
TGTGCCAGCAGGGGACAGGGCGGGTACGAGCAGTACTTC | CASRGQGGYEQYF | TRBV12-3/TRBV12-4 | TRBD1 | few | TRBJ2-7
TGTGCCAGCAGCCAGGGGACCGACTACGAGCAGTACTTC | CASSQGTDYEQYF | TRBV7-6 | NA | few | TRBJ2-7
TGTGCCAGCAGTTGGACCGGGGCCCTTAACTATGGCTACACCTTC | CASSWTGALNYGYTF | TRBV12-3/TRBV12-4 | NA | NA | TRBJ1-2
TGTGCCACCAGCAGAGGGTCCCAAGGGACCCAGTACTTC | CATSRGSQGTQYF | TRBV15 | NA | NA | TRBJ2-5
TGTGCCACCACTACAGGGGTAAGGGCCTACGAGCAGTACTTC | CATTTGVRAYEQYF | TRBV10-3 | TRBD1 | few | TRBJ2-7
TGTGCCAGCAGTACCCTCTATGGCTACACCTTC | CASSTLYGYTF | TRBV6-6 | NA | NA | TRBJ1-2
TGTGCCAGCAGCTTGGGACTAGCGGGAGGGATCCCTAGCACAGATACGCAGTATTTT | CASSLGLAGGIPSTDTQYF | TRBV11-3 | TRBD2 | NA | TRBJ2-3
TGTGCCAGCAGCCTAGAGGGGACTAGCGGATCCTACGAGCAGTACTTC | CASSLEGTSGSYEQYF | TRBV7-2 | TRBD2 | few | TRBJ2-7
TGTGCCAGCAGCCACCCTTTTCCTGGGGAGGATGGCTACACCTTC | CASSHPFPGEDGYTF | TRBV7-4 | NA | NA | TRBJ1-2
TGTGCCAGCAGCTTAGGAGGGACAGGGTTTGAAAAACTGTTTTTT | CASSLGGTGFEKLFF | TRBV7-8 | TRBD1 | NA | TRBJ1-4
TGTGCCAGCAGTCCCGTTTTTGGACTAGCGGGTTCTTCCTACGAGCAGTACTTC | CASSPVFGLAGSSYEQYF | TRBV28 | TRBD2 | NA | TRBJ2-7
TGTGCCCCCGGCAAAGGCGCAGATACGCAGTATTTT | CAPGKGADTQYF | TRBV7-2 | NA | NA | TRBJ2-3
TGCGCCAGCAGCCAAGAATCCAGGACCTACAATGAGCAGTTCTTC | CASSQESRTYNEQFF | TRBV4-3 | NA | NA | TRBJ2-1